The 24 T cell receptor beta chains presented below share a single source sample, sequenced in a study of blood T cell repertoires in COVID-19. Here immunoSEQ multiplex PCR was the method, and the copy in TCRdb shows in-frame clones only, minus some. The sample carries a few hundred thousand clones, less than 95% recorded once. Material: PBMCs or T cells enriched from blood (not recorded which). The receptors originated from a young man who had recovered from COVID-19.

This clone has just one count. The rearrangement joins TRBV9 to TRBJ1-1; possibly TRBD1 for D (5 bases). CDR1 and CDR2 from the germline V gene are SGDLS and YYNGEE. V lost 0 bases to trimming and J lost 3 bases, with 12 bases between them. The CDR3 has 15 amino acids. CDR3 residues: CASSVGGGEDTEAFF. Written as DNA, the CDR3 is TGTGCCAGCAGCGTAGGGGGAGGGGAGGACACTGAAGCTTTCTTT.

The rearrangement joins TRBV7-9 to TRBJ1-6; the D is unclear. Deletions cut 5 bases from V and 5 bases from J, with 13 bases between. The germline V gene has CDR1 SEHNR and CDR2 FQNEAQ (reference sequence). This CDR3 spans 15 amino acids. CDR3 loop: CASSIFKRDNSPLHF. The CDR3 nucleotides read TGTGCCAGCAGCATCTTTAAGAGGGATAATTCACCCCTCCACTTT.

The V call is TRBV3-1 (or the pseudogene TRBV3-2), the J call TRBJ2-2; D remains ambiguous. Germline lookup yields CDR1 LGHDT and CDR2 YNNKEL (reference sequence). Trimming cost V 1 base and J 5 bases, with 14 bases left between them. The CDR3 extends over 16 amino acids. The CDR3 DNA reads as TGTGCCAGCAGCCAAGTTGGTTTAAGAGGAACCGGGGAGCTGTTTTTT. Amino acids: CASSQVGLRGTGELFF.

This rearrangement joins TRBV5-1 to TRBJ2-7; D gene unclear. The V end was cut by 0 bases, the J end by 3 bases, with 7 bases between. Germline CDR1 is SGHRS and CDR2 is YFSETQ. CDR3 length: 13 amino acids. CDR3 protein: CASSLAPLYEQYF. The CDR3 nucleotides are TGCGCCAGCAGCTTGGCCCCTCTCTACGAGCAGTACTTC.

V and J are TRBV3-1 (or the pseudogene TRBV3-2) and TRBJ2-1; 10 bases line up with TRBD2. The CDR3 runs to 14 residues. V lost 8 bases, J lost 0 bases, and 1 base stayed unmatched. Looked up from germline, CDR1 is LGHDT and CDR2 is YNNKEL (reference sequence). CDR3 amino acids: CASASGSSYNEQFF. CDR3 DNA: TGTGCCAGCGCTAGCGGGAGCTCCTACAATGAGCAGTTCTTC.

The rearrangement joins TRBV10-1 to TRBJ1-1; D may be TRBD1 (5 bases). Looked up from germline, CDR1 is WNHNN and CDR2 is SYGVQD (reference sequence). Trimming left V 7 bases short and J 3 bases short, with 21 bases between. The CDR3 is 16 residues long. The CDR3 here is CASTVGTRAGHTEAFF. Written as DNA, the CDR3 is TGCGCCAGCACCGTCGGGACGAGAGCGGGGCACACTGAAGCTTTCTTT.

The rearrangement uses TRBV15 and TRBJ2-5; D is uncertain. Trimming removed 4 bases at V and 1 base at J, with 13 bases between. CDR1 is LNHNV and CDR2 is YYDKDF in the germline V gene (reference sequence). The CDR3 loop spans 15 amino acids. CDR3 loop: CATSTFRVPQETQYF. CDR3 sequence (DNA): TGTGCCACCAGCACCTTCCGGGTCCCCCAAGAGACCCAGTACTTC.

J is TRBJ2-7 and V is TRBV2, with D tentatively TRBD2 (6 bases). Germline loops: CDR1 SNHLY, CDR2 FYNNEI. This CDR3 is built from 14 residues. V was trimmed by 1 base and J by 3 bases, leaving 10 bases between them. As DNA, the CDR3 is TGTGCCAGCAGTGAAGGTAGGGGACTCTACGAGCAGTACTTC. Translating it yields CASSEGRGLYEQYF.

The chain combines TRBV7-6 with TRBJ2-1; 7 bases are a match to TRBD2. Trimming took 3 bases from V and 5 from J; bases not matched to a gene: 1. Germline V gene data show CDR1 as SGHVS and CDR2 as FNYEAQ. The CDR3 runs to 13 residues. CDR3 residues: CASSFLADNEQFF. CDR3 bases: TGTGCCAGCAGCTTCCTAGCGGACAATGAGCAGTTCTTC.

This clone has just one count. The V and J genes are TRBV29-1 and TRBJ2-7, with TRBD2 identical over 8 bases. From germline, CDR1 is SQVTM and CDR2 ANQGSEA. V gave up 5 bases and J gave up 2 bases; unmatched junction bases: 5. This CDR3 has 13 amino acids. CDR3 bases: TGCAGCGTTTCCTTCGGGAGGGCCTACGAGCAGTACTTC. Translation gives CSVSFGRAYEQYF.

This clone was seen just once. The V and J genes are TRBV5-4 and TRBJ1-2, with D unclear. Per germline, CDR1 SGHNT and CDR2 YYREEE (reference sequence). The V end lost 2 bases, the J end lost 0 bases, and 11 bases lay between the germline ends. The CDR3 covers 15 residues. CDR3 DNA sequence: TGTGCCAGCAGCTTAGTGGGCGGGACTAACTATGGCTACACCTTC. This codes for CASSLVGGTNYGYTF.

This clone occurred a few times. The chain joins TRBV5-4 to TRBJ1-2; TRBD1 agrees at 9 bases. The germline V gene has CDR1 SGHNT and CDR2 YYREEE (reference sequence). The CDR3 covers 14 residues. V lost 6 bases and J lost 5; bases outside the gene matches: 8. The CDR3: CASKGDRALYGYTF. The CDR3 DNA reads TGTGCCAGCAAGGGGGACAGGGCTCTGTATGGCTACACCTTC.

The V call is TRBV5-1, the J call TRBJ1-1; possibly TRBD1 for D (5 bases). The CDR3 runs 14 residues. Germline V CDR1 and CDR2: SGHRS, YFSETQ. The ends were cut back, 2 bases at V and 1 base at J, with 9 bases in the middle. The CDR3 DNA is TGCGCCAGCAGCTTCGGGGGGAAGAACACTGAAGCTTTCTTT. Encoded protein: CASSFGGKNTEAFF.

The chain combines TRBV7-3 with TRBJ2-2; 10 nucleotides line up with TRBD1. V was clipped by 3 bases and J by 5 bases; unmatched bases: 6. Germline loops: CDR1 SGHTA, CDR2 FQGTGA. The CDR3 totals 16 residues. The CDR3 protein is CASSLGQGRRTGELFF. CDR3 sequence (DNA): TGTGCCAGCAGCTTGGGACAGGGGAGACGGACCGGGGAGCTGTTTTTT. The full variable domain, rest sourced from reference TRBV7-3 and TRBJ2-2, is GAGVSQTPSNKVTEKGKYVELRCDPISGHTALYWYRQSLGQGPEFLIYFQGTGAADDSGLPNDRFFAVRPEGSVSTLKIQRTERGDSAVYLCASSLGQGRRTGELFFGEGSRLTVL.

This sequence joins TRBV27 and TRBJ1-6; 9 positions agree with TRBD1. J lost 0 bases, V lost 8 bases, and 8 bases had no gene match. CDR1 is MNHEY and CDR2 is SMNVEV in the germline V gene (reference sequence). The CDR3 runs to 17 residues. The CDR3 DNA is TGTGCCAGCCGATGGTCGGGACAGGGCTCCTATAATTCACCCCTCCACTTT. It is translated as CASRWSGQGSYNSPLHF.

This clone was seen a single time. The J gene is TRBJ1-2, the V gene TRBV28; perhaps TRBD1 as D (5 bases). CDR1 and CDR2 (germline): MDHEN, SYDVKM. This CDR3 region has 20 residues. Between the trimmed V and J ends, which lost 8 bases and 9 bases, there was a span of 40 bases. The CDR3 protein is CASAGVRKLGPSGSPGRYTF. CDR3 DNA sequence: TGTGCCAGCGCGGGGGTCAGAAAGCTTGGGCCTAGCGGGAGTCCTGGGCGCTACACCTTC.

V gene TRBV28 combines with J gene TRBJ1-3; 10 bases align to TRBD1. Germline CDR1 and CDR2: MDHEN and SYDVKM. V lost 2 bases, J lost 8 bases, and 3 bases stayed unmatched. CDR3 size: 14 residues. CDR3 loop: CASSLGTGVDTIYF. CDR3 coding DNA: TGTGCCAGCAGTTTAGGGACAGGGGTGGACACCATATATTTT.

The rearrangement links TRBV19 to TRBJ1-5, with unresolved D. The V and J ends lost 5 bases and 0 bases respectively, with 2 bases between them. The germline CDR1 and CDR2 sequences are LNHDA and SQIVND (reference sequence). The CDR3 runs to 12 residues. The CDR3 loop reads CASSHSNQPQHF. CDR3 nucleotides: TGTGCCAGTAGTCATAGCAATCAGCCCCAGCATTTT.

This clone occurred many times. The chain couples TRBV5-1 to TRBJ1-6, with a possible D match to TRBD1 (5 bases). Per germline, CDR1 SGHRS and CDR2 YFSETQ. This CDR3 comprises 14 residues. V was clipped by 2 bases and J by 7 bases, with 10 bases between them. CDR3 sequence: CASSFGQGNSPLHF. The CDR3 DNA reads TGCGCCAGCAGCTTCGGGCAGGGAAATTCACCCCTCCACTTT.

The chain joins TRBV5-5 to TRBJ2-7; the D gene is possibly TRBD1 (5 bases). Deletions cut 0 bases from V and 2 bases from J, with 9 bases between. Germline V gene sequence: CDR1 SGHKS, CDR2 YYEKEE (reference sequence). The CDR3 spans 14 residues. The CDR3 DNA follows: TGTGCCAGCAGCTTGGGGGGCTTAACCTACGAGCAGTACTTC. Its translation: CASSLGGLTYEQYF.

J is TRBJ1-1 and V is TRBV19, with 9 bases fitting TRBD1. In germline, CDR1 is LNHDA, CDR2 SQIVND (reference sequence). Trimming at V came to 6 bases and at J to 1 base, leaving 12 bases not matched to a gene. This CDR3 contains 17 residues. CDR3 residues: CASRRRDREGANTEAFF. Written as DNA, the CDR3 is TGTGCCAGTAGGAGAAGGGACAGGGAAGGGGCGAACACTGAAGCTTTCTTT.

The chain joins TRBV10-1 to TRBJ2-3, with D maybe TRBD2 (6 bases). V lost 7 bases, J lost 3 bases, and 8 bases lay in between. Looked up from germline, CDR1 is WNHNN and CDR2 is SYGVQD (reference sequence). The CDR3 runs 12 residues. CDR3 loop: CASTGGTDTQYF. The CDR3 DNA follows: TGCGCCAGCACCGGGGGAACAGATACGCAGTATTTT.

The genes are TRBV7-9 and TRBJ2-7; TRBD1 agrees at 8 bases. The CDR3 loop spans 12 amino acids. V lost 7 bases, J lost 3 bases, and 2 bases stayed unmatched. Germline CDR1 and CDR2: SEHNR and FQNEAQ (reference sequence). Written as DNA, the CDR3 is TGTGCCAGCACCGACAGGGGCTACGAGCAGTACTTC. Protein product: CASTDRGYEQYF.

This chain uses TRBV2 with TRBJ2-5; 8 nucleotides align to TRBD2. Germline trimming cut 7 bases from V and 3 bases from J; bases unmatched to any gene: 4. Looked up from germline, CDR1 is SNHLY and CDR2 is FYNNEI. The CDR3 covers 13 residues. CDR3 loop: CASNRRGEETQYF. The CDR3 nucleotides read TGTGCCAGCAATCGGCGGGGGGAAGAGACCCAGTACTTC. The variable domain in full, completed from reference TRBV2 and TRBJ2-5, reads EPEVTQTPSHQVTQMGQEVILRCVPISNHLYFYWYRQILGQKVEFLVSFYNNEISEKSEIFDDQFSVERPDGSNFTLKIRSTKLEDSAMYFCASNRRGEETQYFGPGTRLLVL.